The 12 T cell receptor beta chains reported below all come from one sample, sequenced in a study of human T cells and chemical hapten exposure. As for time point: pre-sensitization, week 0. The treatment was: therapeutic diphenylcyclopropenone sensitization with weekly scalp DPC. Someone pulled total RNA out of unfractionated whole blood. TCRdb ran MiXCR on the RACE reads and lists one entry per CDR3 protein. The sample includes fewer than 45,000 distinct CDR3 sequences, 10% seen only once; the top ten take around a quarter. Sequenced material: whole blood, taken in connection with sensitization to the hapten diphenylcyclopropenone (DPC). The source of these receptors is a man aged 45-65 years with alopecia areata. Some clones in this sample may be carry-over from other donors' samples.

The sample holds a few counts of this clonotype. V is TRBV29-1 and J is TRBJ1-1, with 8 positions matching TRBD1. The CDR3 is 12 amino acids. The junction had 6 bases not matched to a gene; V was cut back by 7 bases and J by 5 bases. Per germline, CDR1 SQVTM and CDR2 ANQGSEA. CDR3 region: CSGGQGRTEAFF. CDR3 in DNA: TGCAGCGGCGGACAGGGAAGAACTGAAGCTTTCTTT.

This clonotype was detected ten times or more. The chain recombines TRBV4-2 with TRBJ1-1; no clear D gene. V dropped 0 bases and J dropped 0 bases, with 2 bases sitting between them. Germline V lookup: CDR1 LGHNA, CDR2 YNFKEQ. The CDR3 consists of 13 residues. CDR3 region: CASSQDLNTEAFF. DNA of the CDR3: TGTGCCAGCAGCCAAGATCTGAACACTGAAGCTTTCTTT.

This clonotype appeared a single time. A read error may be the cause here, since a much bigger clone is one base away. The chain uses TRBV6-4 and TRBJ2-1; TRBD2 agrees at 12 bases. This CDR3 comprises 15 residues. Germline V gives CDR1 MRHNA, CDR2 SNTAGT. CDR3 in DNA: TGTGCCAGCAGTGACTCACTAGCGGGAGGCAATGAGCAGCTCTTC. Protein sequence: CASSDSLAGGNEQLF.

Ten or more counts support this clonotype. The rearrangement uses TRBV7-9 and TRBJ2-3; maybe TRBD2 (5 bases). Germline V gene data show CDR1 as SEHNR and CDR2 as FQNEAQ (reference sequence). CDR3 length equals 15 residues. Trimming removed 5 bases at V and 1 base at J, with 13 bases between. The CDR3 nucleotides read TGTGCCAGCAGCACGACGCGGGTCGGCACAGATACGCAGTATTTT. This codes for CASSTTRVGTDTQYF.

In this sample, this clonotype turned up a few times. The rearrangement links TRBV11-2 to TRBJ2-2; 9 bases line up with TRBD2. The CDR3 is 15 residues long. The germline V gene has CDR1 SGHAT and CDR2 FQNNGV. Unmatched junction bases numbered 5, after V lost 5 bases and J lost 4 bases. The CDR3 DNA sequence: TGTGCCAGCAGCCTTAGCGGGAGAGGCACCGGGGAGCTGTTTTTT. Translating it yields CASSLSGRGTGELFF.

The chain links TRBV28 to TRBJ2-1; TRBD1 might be the D (5 bases). Trimming took off 6 bases at V and 5 bases at J, with 17 bases between the two ends. The germline V gene has CDR1 MDHEN and CDR2 SYDVKM. This CDR3 contains 15 residues. DNA for the CDR3: TGTGCCAGCAGCCCCCTTGGGGCGCTTGACAATGAGCAGTTCTTC. Its protein product is CASSPLGALDNEQFF.

This clonotype was seen many times. This chain connects TRBV7-9 to TRBJ2-7, with 10 nucleotides matching TRBD1. Germline CDR1 is SEHNR and CDR2 is FQNEAQ (reference sequence). The CDR3 is made up of 15 amino acids. The V and J ends lost 5 bases and 4 bases, in that order; junction bases with no gene match: 8. The CDR3 coding sequence is TGTGCCAGCAGCCCAGCGGACAGGGGGGGATACGAGCAGTACTTC. Its translation: CASSPADRGGYEQYF.

This clonotype has a count of ten or more. J is TRBJ1-6 and V is TRBV2; 10 nucleotides align to TRBD1. The V and J ends lost 4 bases and 7 bases, in that order; junction bases with no gene match: 1. In germline, CDR1 is SNHLY, CDR2 FYNNEI. There are 14 residues in the CDR3. The CDR3 DNA follows: TGTGCCAGCAGTGCGGACAGGGGGAATTCACCCCTCCACTTT. This codes for CASSADRGNSPLHF.

This chain uses TRBV5-1 with TRBJ2-7, with D perhaps TRBD1 (6 bases). The germline CDR1 and CDR2 sequences are SGHRS and YFSETQ. The CDR3 covers 14 residues. With 0 bases removed from V and 0 bases from J, the gap between germline ends came to 7 bases. CDR3 in amino acids: CASSLEGHSYEQYF. CDR3 nucleotides: TGCGCCAGCAGCTTGGAGGGACACTCCTACGAGCAGTACTTC.

The sample holds many counts of this clonotype. The J gene is TRBJ1-5, the V gene TRBV20-1, with TRBD1 identical over 7 bases. CDR1 is DFQATT and CDR2 is SNEGSKA in the germline V gene (reference sequence). V dropped 2 bases and J dropped 5; count of bases not matched to a gene: 9. This CDR3 contains 15 residues. The CDR3 reads CSARPSTGSYQPQHF. In DNA, the CDR3 is TGCAGTGCTAGACCCTCGACAGGGAGCTATCAGCCCCAGCATTTT.

This clonotype has a count of ten or more. V gene TRBV7-2 combines with J gene TRBJ2-5, with 14 bases matching TRBD2. The length of the CDR3 is 17 residues. Germline V gene data show CDR1 as SGHTA and CDR2 as FQGNSA. J was trimmed by 4 bases and V by 5 bases; bases with no gene match: 9. The DNA of the CDR3 is TGTGCCAGCAGCCCAAGGACTAGCGGGAGGTCGGTAGAGACCCAGTACTTC. Translated, it gives CASSPRTSGRSVETQYF.

In this sample, this clonotype turned up a few times. The chain has TRBV29-1 and TRBJ2-7, with 11 bases matching TRBD2. After removal of 4 bases from V and 3 bases from J, the junction contained 5 bases not matched to a gene. The germline CDR1 and CDR2 sequences are SQVTM and ANQGSEA. The CDR3 contains 14 residues. Here the CDR3 reads CSVAGLAEGYEQYF. The CDR3 coding sequence is TGCAGCGTTGCGGGACTAGCGGAGGGCTACGAGCAGTACTTC.